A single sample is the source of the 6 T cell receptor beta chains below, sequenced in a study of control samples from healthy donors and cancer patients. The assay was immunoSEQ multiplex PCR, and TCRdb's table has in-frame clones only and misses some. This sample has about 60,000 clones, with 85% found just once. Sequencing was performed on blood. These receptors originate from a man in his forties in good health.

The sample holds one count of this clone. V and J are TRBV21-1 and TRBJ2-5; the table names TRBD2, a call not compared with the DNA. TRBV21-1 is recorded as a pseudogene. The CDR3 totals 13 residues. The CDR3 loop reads CASSTSAGETQYF. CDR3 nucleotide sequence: TGTGCCAGCAGCACTAGTGCCGGCGAGACCCAGTACTTC.

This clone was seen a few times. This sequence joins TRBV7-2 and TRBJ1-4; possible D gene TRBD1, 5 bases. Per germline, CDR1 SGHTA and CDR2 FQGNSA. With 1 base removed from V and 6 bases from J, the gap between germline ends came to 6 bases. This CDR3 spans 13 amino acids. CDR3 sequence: CASSLGRDEKLFF. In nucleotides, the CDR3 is TGTGCCAGCAGCTTAGGCAGGGATGAAAAACTGTTTTTT. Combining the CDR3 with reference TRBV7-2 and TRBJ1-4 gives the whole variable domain GAGVSQSPSNKVTEKGKDVELRCDPISGHTALYWYRQSLGQGLEFLIYFQGNSAPDKSGLPSDRFSAERTGGSVSTLTIQRTQQEDSAVYLCASSLGRDEKLFFGSGTQLSVL.

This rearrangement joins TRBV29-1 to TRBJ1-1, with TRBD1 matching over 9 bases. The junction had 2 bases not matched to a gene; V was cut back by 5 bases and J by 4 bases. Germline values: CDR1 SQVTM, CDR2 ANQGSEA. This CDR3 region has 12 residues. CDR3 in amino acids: CSVWGQGTEAFF. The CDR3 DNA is TGCAGCGTTTGGGGACAGGGCACTGAAGCTTTCTTT. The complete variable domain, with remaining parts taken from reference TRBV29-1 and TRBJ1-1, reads SAVISQKPSRDICQRGTSLTIQCQVDSQVTMMFWYRQQPGQSLTLIATANQGSEATYESGFVIDKFPISRPNLTFSTLTVSNMSPEDSSIYLCSVWGQGTEAFFGQGTRLTVV.

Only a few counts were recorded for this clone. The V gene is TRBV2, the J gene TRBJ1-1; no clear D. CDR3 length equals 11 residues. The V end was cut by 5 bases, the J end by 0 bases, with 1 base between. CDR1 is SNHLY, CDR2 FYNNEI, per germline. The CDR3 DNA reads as TGTGCCAGCAGTCTGAACACTGAAGCTTTCTTT. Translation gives CASSLNTEAFF.

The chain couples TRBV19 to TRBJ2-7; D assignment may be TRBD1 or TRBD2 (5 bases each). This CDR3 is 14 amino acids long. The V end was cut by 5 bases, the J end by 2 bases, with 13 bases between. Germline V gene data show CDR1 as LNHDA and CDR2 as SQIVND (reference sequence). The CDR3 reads CASSYRDGAYEQYF. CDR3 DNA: TGTGCCAGTAGTTACCGGGACGGAGCCTACGAGCAGTACTTC.

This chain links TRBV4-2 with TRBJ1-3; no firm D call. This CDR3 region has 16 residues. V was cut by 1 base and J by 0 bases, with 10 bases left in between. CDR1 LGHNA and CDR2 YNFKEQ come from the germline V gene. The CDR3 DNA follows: TGTGCCAGCAGCCAAGTTCTCCTAGGCTCTGGAAACACCATATATTTT. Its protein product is CASSQVLLGSGNTIYF.